These 13 T cell receptor beta chains were all obtained from the same sample, sequenced in a study of blood T cell repertoires in COVID-19. Here immunoSEQ multiplex PCR was the method, and the copy in TCRdb shows in-frame clones only, minus some. The sample lists roughly 270,000 clones; approximately 91% were seen once. Specimen: peripheral blood. Every receptor here comes from a man younger than 30 with active or convalescent COVID-19.

This chain links TRBV4-1 with TRBJ2-1, with 15 bases that match TRBD2. The V segment lost 6 bases and the J segment 5 bases; nucleotides outside the gene matches: 11. The CDR3 spans 18 residues. CDR1 is MGHRA and CDR2 is YSYEKL in the germline V gene. The CDR3 spells CASSSPSGTSGGNNEQFF. The CDR3 DNA reads as TGCGCCAGCAGTTCACCCTCCGGGACTAGCGGGGGGAACAATGAGCAGTTCTTC.

The gene calls are TRBV10-3 and TRBJ2-3; a weak D match, TRBD2 (6 bases). V dropped 0 bases and J dropped 1 base, with 17 bases sitting between them. CDR1 is ENHRY and CDR2 is SYGVKD in the germline V gene. The CDR3 covers 18 residues. DNA for the CDR3: TGTGCCATCAGTGAGTCCCCGGGACTCCCAAAAGGCACAGATACGCAGTATTTT. Translation: CAISESPGLPKGTDTQYF.

The chain couples TRBV19 to TRBJ1-5, with TRBD1 matching 8 bases. The V gene end was trimmed by 6 bases and the J gene end by 3 bases; junction bases not matched to a gene: 7. The CDR3 loop spans 15 amino acids. Germline lookup yields CDR1 LNHDA and CDR2 SQIVND (reference sequence). CDR3 region: CASRYPDRDNQPQHF. CDR3 nucleotides: TGTGCCAGTAGATACCCGGACAGGGACAATCAGCCCCAGCATTTT.

The chain recombines TRBV11-3 with TRBJ1-1; D not certain. Germline V gene data show CDR1 as SGHNT and CDR2 as YENEEA. The V gene lost 0 bases and the J gene lost 4 bases, with 9 bases spanning the gap. The CDR3 consists of 14 residues. The CDR3 protein is CASSLEASGTEAFF. The CDR3 DNA is TGTGCCAGCAGCTTAGAGGCCAGTGGCACTGAAGCTTTCTTT. The full variable domain, with the rest looked up from reference TRBV11-3 and TRBJ1-1, is EAGVVQSPRYKIIEKKQPVAFWCNPISGHNTLYWYLQNLGQGPELLIRYENEEAVDDSQLPKDRFSAERLKGVDSTLKIQPAELGDSAVYLCASSLEASGTEAFFGQGTRLTVV.

The chain employs TRBV14 and TRBJ2-5; D may be TRBD2 (6 bases). The V gene's germline CDR1 is SGHDN and CDR2 FVKESK. The V and J ends lost 4 bases and 3 bases respectively, with 9 bases between them. This CDR3 has 13 amino acids. DNA for the CDR3: TGTGCCAGCAGCCCCCGGACTAAAGAGACCCAGTACTTC. Its protein is CASSPRTKETQYF.

The chain employs TRBV2 and TRBJ2-1, with 7 bases identical to TRBD2. Trimming removed 4 bases from V and 5 bases from J; junction bases left unmatched: 8. The germline V gene encodes CDR1 SNHLY and CDR2 FYNNEI. This CDR3 has 15 residues. The CDR3: CASSAGEGGNNEQFF. The CDR3 DNA sequence: TGTGCCAGCAGTGCGGGGGAGGGCGGGAACAATGAGCAGTTCTTC.

The chain couples TRBV5-1 to TRBJ2-3; 14 bases line up with TRBD2. Unmatched junction bases numbered 4, after V lost 3 bases and J lost 4 bases. CDR1 SGHRS and CDR2 YFSETQ come from the germline V gene. The CDR3 extends over 16 amino acids. The CDR3 is CASSSRLAGGPDTQYF. CDR3 DNA sequence: TGCGCCAGCAGCTCTCGACTAGCGGGGGGGCCAGATACGCAGTATTTT.

The chain uses TRBV27 and TRBJ1-2; 11 bases map to TRBD1. The CDR3 consists of 15 residues. With 4 bases clipped from V and 8 bases from J, the junction kept 9 bases outside the gene matches. Germline CDR1 is MNHEY and CDR2 is SMNVEV (reference sequence). CDR3 in DNA: TGTGCCAGCAGTTGGGCGGGACAGGGGGTGAGCGGCTACACCTTC. This codes for CASSWAGQGVSGYTF.

J is TRBJ2-2 and V is TRBV5-6; 10 bases agree with TRBD1. Germline CDR1 SGHDT, CDR2 YYEEEE. Trimming took 0 bases from V and 5 from J; bases not matched to a gene: 4. CDR3 size: 16 residues. The CDR3 sequence: CASSLGGTGETGELFF. The CDR3 DNA follows: TGTGCCAGCAGCTTGGGCGGGACAGGGGAAACCGGGGAGCTGTTTTTT.

The chain combines TRBV2 with TRBJ1-1; 9 positions match TRBD1. The CDR3 length is 17 residues. Per germline, CDR1 SNHLY and CDR2 FYNNEI. Trimming cost V 0 bases and J 1 base; bases outside gene matches: 6. The CDR3 nucleotides are TGTGCCAGCAGTGAAGCCCGGGGACAGGGTAAGAACACTGAAGCTTTCTTT. Translation gives CASSEARGQGKNTEAFF.

Concerning this clone itself: At the DNA level, this CDR3 is encoded by other sequences in the same sample as well. This chain joins TRBV2 and TRBJ2-5; 13 bases fit TRBD2. V shed 6 bases and J 2 bases; nucleotides not matched to a gene: 0. CDR1 is SNHLY, CDR2 FYNNEI, per germline. The CDR3 sequence is 14 residues long. CDR3 sequence: CASRLAGGQETQYF. The CDR3, as DNA: TGTGCCAGCAGACTAGCGGGGGGGCAAGAGACCCAGTACTTC. The entire variable domain, with the rest obtained from reference TRBV2 and TRBJ2-5, is as follows: EPEVTQTPSHQVTQMGQEVILRCVPISNHLYFYWYRQILGQKVEFLVSFYNNEISEKSEIFDDQFSVERPDGSNFTLKIRSTKLEDSAMYFCASRLAGGQETQYFGPGTRLLVL.

CDR3 protein: CASSFLGGASYEQYF. DNA of the CDR3: TGTGCCAGCAGCTTTTTAGGGGGCGCGTCCTACGAGCAGTACTTC. This chain links TRBV5-4 with TRBJ2-7, with 7 bases lining up with TRBD1. V lost 2 bases and J lost 1; bases outside the gene matches: 6. The CDR3 consists of 15 residues. Germline V gene data show CDR1 as SGHNT and CDR2 as YYREEE (reference sequence).

V usage is TRBV3-1 (or the pseudogene TRBV3-2) and J usage is TRBJ1-4; 9 nucleotides agree with TRBD1. The CDR3 contains 17 residues. Losses at the gene ends were 7 bases for V and 7 bases for J; bases not matched to a gene: 16. Germline loops: CDR1 LGHDT, CDR2 YNNKEL (reference sequence). CDR3: CASIWDRVADCSEKLFF. DNA of the CDR3: TGTGCCAGCATTTGGGACAGGGTGGCGGATTGTAGTGAAAAACTGTTTTTT.